This T cell receptor (beta chain) originates from a study of response to subunit inactivated influenza vaccine (dated by TCRdb to 2017 to 2018). Some background on the complete study: Deep quantitative profiling of the T cell receptor repertoire was used in the study to follow responses to a trivalent subunit inactivated influenza vaccine. The study at large found these results: It was suggested by the authors that each seasonal influenza vaccination may recruit only a limited number of new T cells.

Via the germline V gene, CDR1 is ENHRY and CDR2 SYGVKD. The CDR3, from cysteine to phenylalanine, totals 17 residues. Here the CDR3 DNA is all that survives: 51 bases in frame from base 1. Trimming removed 3 bases from V and 3 bases from J, leaving 21 bases between the germline ends. Library creation used RT-PCR. Sequencing was performed on an Illumina HiSeq 2500. The raw public data were reprocessed by TCRdb itself: fastp quality trimming at Q25, MiXCR clonotype calling, in-frame beta chains only. CDR3 protein sequences are deduplicated, and each keeps its most common genes and DNA. In this sample the table shows 500,000 to 600,000 distinct CDR3 sequences, 10% to 15% of which occur a single time. The top ten constitute roughly 10% of the sample. This clonotype has ten or more counts. Its binding antigen is unknown. No clone much larger than this one lies a single base away; base qualities are absent.

Here the sequenced sample was PBMCs from blood, taken on the day of vaccination. The clonotype comes from a man in his fifties or sixties who received an inactivated influenza vaccine. Donor details come from another sample of the same person, matched by shared clones. The V gene is TRBV10-3 and the J gene is TRBJ2-7; the D segment could be TRBD1, given 6 matching bases. Here the CDR3 is given as CAISDRGKTGRYYEQYF. The nucleotide sequence is TGTGCCATCAGTGATCGCGGAAAGACAGGAAGGTACTACGAGCAGTACTTC.